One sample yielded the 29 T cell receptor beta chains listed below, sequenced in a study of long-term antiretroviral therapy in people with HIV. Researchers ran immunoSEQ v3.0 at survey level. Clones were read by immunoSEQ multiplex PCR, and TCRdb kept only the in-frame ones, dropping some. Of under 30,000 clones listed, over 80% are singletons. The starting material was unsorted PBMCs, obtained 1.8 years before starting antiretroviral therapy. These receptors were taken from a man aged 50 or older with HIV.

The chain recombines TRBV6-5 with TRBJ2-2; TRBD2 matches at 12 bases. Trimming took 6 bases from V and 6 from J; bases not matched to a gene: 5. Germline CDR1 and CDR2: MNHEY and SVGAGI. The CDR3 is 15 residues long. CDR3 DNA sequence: TGTGCCAGCAGGCCCACTAGCGGGGGGCCCGGGGAGCTGTTTTTT. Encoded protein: CASRPTSGGPGELFF.

Here the CDR3 DNA reads TGTGCCAGCAGACAGGGACCGCTGACTAACTATGGCTACACCTTC. It translates to CASRQGPLTNYGYTF. The V and J genes are TRBV6-5 and TRBJ1-2, with D possibly matching TRBD1 (6 bases). This CDR3 spans 15 amino acids. CDR1 MNHEY and CDR2 SVGAGI come from the germline V gene. Trimming stripped 6 bases from V and 0 bases from J, with 14 bases between.

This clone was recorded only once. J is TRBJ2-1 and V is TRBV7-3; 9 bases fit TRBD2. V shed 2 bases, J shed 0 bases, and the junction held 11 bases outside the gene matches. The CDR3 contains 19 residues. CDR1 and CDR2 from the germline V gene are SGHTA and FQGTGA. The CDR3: CASSLLPAGGPSSYNEQFF. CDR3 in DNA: TGTGCCAGCAGCTTACTTCCAGCGGGGGGTCCGAGCTCCTACAATGAGCAGTTCTTC.

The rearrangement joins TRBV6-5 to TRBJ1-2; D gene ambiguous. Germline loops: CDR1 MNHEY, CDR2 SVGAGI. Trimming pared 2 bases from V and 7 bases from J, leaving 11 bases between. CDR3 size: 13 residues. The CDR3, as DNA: TGTGCCAGCAGTTACCCCCGGGGAGGTGGCTACACCTTC. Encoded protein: CASSYPRGGGYTF.

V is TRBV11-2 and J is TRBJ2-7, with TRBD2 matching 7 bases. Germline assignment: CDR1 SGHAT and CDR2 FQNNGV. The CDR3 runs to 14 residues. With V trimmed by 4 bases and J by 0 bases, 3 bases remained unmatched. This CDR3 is CASSSSGDSYEQYF. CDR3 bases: TGTGCCAGCAGCTCCAGCGGGGACTCCTACGAGCAGTACTTC.

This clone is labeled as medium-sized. Written as DNA, the CDR3 is TGTGCCAGCTCACCACTCACGGGTAGGGAAACGGTGGATACGCAGTATTTT. Its protein is CASSPLTGRETVDTQYF. The chain joins TRBV18 to TRBJ2-3, with D unclear. The CDR3 has 17 amino acids. The germline CDR1 and CDR2 sequences are KGHSH and LQKENI. V was cut by 1 base and J by 6 bases, with 20 bases left in between.

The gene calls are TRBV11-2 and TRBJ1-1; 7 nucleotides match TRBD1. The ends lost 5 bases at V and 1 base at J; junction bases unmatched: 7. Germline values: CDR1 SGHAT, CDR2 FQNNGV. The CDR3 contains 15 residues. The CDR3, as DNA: TGTGCCAGCAGCCCGAGAAAGGGGGCGAACACTGAAGCTTTCTTT. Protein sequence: CASSPRKGANTEAFF.

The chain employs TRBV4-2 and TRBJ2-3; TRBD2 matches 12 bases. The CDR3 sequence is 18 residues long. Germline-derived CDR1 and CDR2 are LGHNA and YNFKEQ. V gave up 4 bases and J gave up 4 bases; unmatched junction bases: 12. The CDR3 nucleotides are TGTGCCAGCAGCCGACTACCTACTAGCGGGGGGTATCCAGATACGCAGTATTTT. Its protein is CASSRLPTSGGYPDTQYF.

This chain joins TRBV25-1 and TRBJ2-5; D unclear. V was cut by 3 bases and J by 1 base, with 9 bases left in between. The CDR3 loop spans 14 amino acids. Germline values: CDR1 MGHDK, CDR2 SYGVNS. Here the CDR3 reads CASSESTFQETQYF. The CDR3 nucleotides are TGTGCCAGCAGTGAGTCAACCTTCCAAGAGACCCAGTACTTC.

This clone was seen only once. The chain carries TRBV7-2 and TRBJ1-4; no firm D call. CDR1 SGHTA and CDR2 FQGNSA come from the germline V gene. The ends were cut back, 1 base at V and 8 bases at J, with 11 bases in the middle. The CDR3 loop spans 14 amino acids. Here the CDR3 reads CASSLGGMQEKLFF. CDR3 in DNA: TGTGCCAGCAGCTTAGGAGGGATGCAGGAAAAACTGTTTTTT. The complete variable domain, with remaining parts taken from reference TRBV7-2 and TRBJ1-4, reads GAGVSQSPSNKVTEKGKDVELRCDPISGHTALYWYRQSLGQGLEFLIYFQGNSAPDKSGLPSDRFSAERTGGSVSTLTIQRTQQEDSAVYLCASSLGGMQEKLFFGSGTQLSVL.

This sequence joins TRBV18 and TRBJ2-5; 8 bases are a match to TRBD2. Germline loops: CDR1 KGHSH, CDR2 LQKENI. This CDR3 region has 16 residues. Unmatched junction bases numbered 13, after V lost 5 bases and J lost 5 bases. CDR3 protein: CASSTIGTSEAETQYF. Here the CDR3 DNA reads TGTGCCAGCTCAACTATCGGGACTAGTGAGGCTGAGACCCAGTACTTC. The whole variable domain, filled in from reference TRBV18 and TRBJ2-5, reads NAGVMQNPRHLVRRRGQEARLRCSPMKGHSHVYWYRQLPEEGLKFMVYLQKENIIDESGMPKERFSAEFPKEGPSILRIQQVVRGDSAAYFCASSTIGTSEAETQYFGPGTRLLVL.

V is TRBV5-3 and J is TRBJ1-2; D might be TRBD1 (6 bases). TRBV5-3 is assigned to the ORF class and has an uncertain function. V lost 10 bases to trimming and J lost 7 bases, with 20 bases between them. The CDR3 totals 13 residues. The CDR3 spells CAQQDRPMLGYTF. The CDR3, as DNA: TGTGCCCAGCAAGACAGGCCTATGCTTGGCTACACCTTC.

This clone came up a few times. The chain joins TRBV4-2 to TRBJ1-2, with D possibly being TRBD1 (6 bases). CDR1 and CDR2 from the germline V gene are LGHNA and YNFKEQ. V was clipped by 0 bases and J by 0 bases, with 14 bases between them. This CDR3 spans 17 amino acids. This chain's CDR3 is CASSQEFWGLANYGYTF. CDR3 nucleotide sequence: TGTGCCAGCAGCCAAGAGTTCTGGGGGCTCGCTAACTATGGCTACACCTTC.

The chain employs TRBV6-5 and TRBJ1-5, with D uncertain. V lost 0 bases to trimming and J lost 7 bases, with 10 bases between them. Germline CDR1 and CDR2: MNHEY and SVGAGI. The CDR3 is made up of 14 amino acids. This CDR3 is CASSYSNHLQPQHF. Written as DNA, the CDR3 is TGTGCCAGCAGTTACTCGAACCACTTGCAGCCCCAGCATTTT.

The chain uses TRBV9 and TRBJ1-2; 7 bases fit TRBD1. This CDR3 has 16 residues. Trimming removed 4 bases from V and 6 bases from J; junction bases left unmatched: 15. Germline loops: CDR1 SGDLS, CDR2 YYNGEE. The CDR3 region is CASSPPAGKGAHGYTF. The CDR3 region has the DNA TGTGCCAGCAGCCCCCCGGCCGGGAAGGGGGCCCATGGCTACACCTTC.

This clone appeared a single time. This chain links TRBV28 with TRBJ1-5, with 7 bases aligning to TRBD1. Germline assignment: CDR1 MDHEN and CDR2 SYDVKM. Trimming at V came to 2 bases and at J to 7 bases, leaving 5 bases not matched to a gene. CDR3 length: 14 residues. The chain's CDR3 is CASSLPTGWQPQHF. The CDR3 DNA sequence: TGTGCCAGCAGTTTACCGACAGGGTGGCAGCCCCAGCATTTT.

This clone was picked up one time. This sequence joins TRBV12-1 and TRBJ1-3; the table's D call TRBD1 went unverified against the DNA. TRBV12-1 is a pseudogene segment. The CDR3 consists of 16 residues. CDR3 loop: CASSSGQALSGNTIYF. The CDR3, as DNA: TGTGCCAGCAGCTCGGGACAGGCCCTCTCTGGAAACACCATATATTTT.

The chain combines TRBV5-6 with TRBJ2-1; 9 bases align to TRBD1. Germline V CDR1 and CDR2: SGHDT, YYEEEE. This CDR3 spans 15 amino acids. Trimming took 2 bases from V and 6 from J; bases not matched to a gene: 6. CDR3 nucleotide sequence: TGTGCCAGCAGCTTTTTTCGGACAGGGGCCAATGAGCAGTTCTTC. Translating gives CASSFFRTGANEQFF. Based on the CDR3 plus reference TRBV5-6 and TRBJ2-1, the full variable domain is DAGVTQSPTHLIKTRGQQVTLRCSPKSGHDTVSWYQQALGQGPQFIFQYYEEEERQRGNFPDRFSGHQFPNYSSELNVNALLLGDSALYLCASSFFRTGANEQFFGPGTRLTVL.

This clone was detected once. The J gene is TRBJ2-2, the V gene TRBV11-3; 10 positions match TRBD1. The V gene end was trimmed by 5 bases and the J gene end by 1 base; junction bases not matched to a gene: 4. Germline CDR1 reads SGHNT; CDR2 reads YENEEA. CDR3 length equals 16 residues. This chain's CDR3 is CASSPRTGGNTGELFF. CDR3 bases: TGTGCCAGCAGCCCTCGGACAGGGGGGAACACCGGGGAGCTGTTTTTT.

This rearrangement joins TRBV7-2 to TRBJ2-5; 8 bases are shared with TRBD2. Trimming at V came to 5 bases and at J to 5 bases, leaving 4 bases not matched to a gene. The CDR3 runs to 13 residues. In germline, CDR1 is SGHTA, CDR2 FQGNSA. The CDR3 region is CASSVGLEETQYF. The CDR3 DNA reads TGTGCCAGCAGCGTGGGACTAGAGGAGACCCAGTACTTC.

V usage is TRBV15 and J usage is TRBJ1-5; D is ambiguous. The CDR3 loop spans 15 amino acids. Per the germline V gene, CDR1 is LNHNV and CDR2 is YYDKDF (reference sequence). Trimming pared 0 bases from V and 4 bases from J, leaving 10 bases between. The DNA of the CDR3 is TGTGCCACCAGCAGAGATCGTATGGCTAATCAGCCCCAGCATTTT. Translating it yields CATSRDRMANQPQHF.

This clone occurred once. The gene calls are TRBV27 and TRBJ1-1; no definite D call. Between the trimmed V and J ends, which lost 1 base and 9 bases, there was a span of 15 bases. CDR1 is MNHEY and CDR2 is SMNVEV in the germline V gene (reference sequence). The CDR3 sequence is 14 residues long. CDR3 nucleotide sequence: TGTGCCAGCAGTTTATTCGTAACTAACTCTAAAGCTTTCTTT. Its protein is CASSLFVTNSKAFF.

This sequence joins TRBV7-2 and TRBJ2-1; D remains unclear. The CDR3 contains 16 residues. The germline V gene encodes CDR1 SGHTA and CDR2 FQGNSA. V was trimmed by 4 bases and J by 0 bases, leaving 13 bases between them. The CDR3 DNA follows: TGTGCCAGCAGCTCCCAAGGGTCGGCCTCCTACAATGAGCAGTTCTTC. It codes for CASSSQGSASYNEQFF.

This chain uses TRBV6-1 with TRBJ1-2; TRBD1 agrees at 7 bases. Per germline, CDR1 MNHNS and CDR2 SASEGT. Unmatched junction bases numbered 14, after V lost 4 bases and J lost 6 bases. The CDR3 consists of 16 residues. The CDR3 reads CASSATRQGISDGYTF. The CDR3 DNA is TGTGCCAGCAGTGCGACCCGACAGGGTATTTCGGATGGCTACACCTTC.

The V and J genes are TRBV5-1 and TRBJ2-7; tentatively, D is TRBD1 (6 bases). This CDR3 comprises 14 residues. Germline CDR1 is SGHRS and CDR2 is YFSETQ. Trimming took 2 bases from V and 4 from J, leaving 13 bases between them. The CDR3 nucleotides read TGCGCCAGCAGCTTAGTTTCAGGGGCATACGAGCAGTACTTC. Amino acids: CASSLVSGAYEQYF.

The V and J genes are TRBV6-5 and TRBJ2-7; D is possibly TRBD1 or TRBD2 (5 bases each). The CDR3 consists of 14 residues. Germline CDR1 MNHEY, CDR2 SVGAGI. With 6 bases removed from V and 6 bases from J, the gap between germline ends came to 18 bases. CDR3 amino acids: CASSPAMGVREQYF. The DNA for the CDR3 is TGTGCCAGCAGCCCGGCCATGGGGGTGCGCGAGCAGTACTTC.

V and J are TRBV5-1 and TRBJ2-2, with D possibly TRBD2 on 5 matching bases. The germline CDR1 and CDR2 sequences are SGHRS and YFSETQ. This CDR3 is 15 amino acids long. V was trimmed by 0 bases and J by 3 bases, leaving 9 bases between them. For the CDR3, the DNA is TGCGCCAGCAGCTTGGAACCCGGGGACACCGGGGAGCTGTTTTTT. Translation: CASSLEPGDTGELFF.

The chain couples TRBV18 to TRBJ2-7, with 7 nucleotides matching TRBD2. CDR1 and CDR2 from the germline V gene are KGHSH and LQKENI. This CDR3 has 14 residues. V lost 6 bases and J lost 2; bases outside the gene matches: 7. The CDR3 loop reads CASSLLLAPYEQYF. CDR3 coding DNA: TGTGCCAGCTCTCTCCTACTAGCGCCCTACGAGCAGTACTTC.

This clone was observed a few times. As DNA, the CDR3 is TGTGCCAGCTCACCAAAGGGGCAGTCCTCCTACGAGCAGTACTTC. This codes for CASSPKGQSSYEQYF. The V gene is TRBV18, the J gene TRBJ2-7, with D possibly TRBD1 on 5 matching bases. The CDR3 runs to 15 residues. Looked up from germline, CDR1 is KGHSH and CDR2 is LQKENI. V was pared by 2 bases and J by 0 bases, with 11 bases between. The entire variable domain, with the rest obtained from reference TRBV18 and TRBJ2-7, is as follows: NAGVMQNPRHLVRRRGQEARLRCSPMKGHSHVYWYRQLPEEGLKFMVYLQKENIIDESGMPKERFSAEFPKEGPSILRIQQVVRGDSAAYFCASSPKGQSSYEQYFGPGTRLTVT.